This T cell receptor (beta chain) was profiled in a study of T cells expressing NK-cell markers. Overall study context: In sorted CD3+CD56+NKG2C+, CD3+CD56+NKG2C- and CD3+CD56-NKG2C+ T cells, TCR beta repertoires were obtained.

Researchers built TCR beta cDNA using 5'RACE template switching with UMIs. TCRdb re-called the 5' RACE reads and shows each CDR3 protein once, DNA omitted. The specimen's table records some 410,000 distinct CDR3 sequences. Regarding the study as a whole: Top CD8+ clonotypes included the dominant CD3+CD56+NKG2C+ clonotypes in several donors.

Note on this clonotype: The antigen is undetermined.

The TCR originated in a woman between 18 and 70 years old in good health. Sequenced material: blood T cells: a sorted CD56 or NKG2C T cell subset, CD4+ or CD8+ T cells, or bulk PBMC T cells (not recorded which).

The CDR3 sequence is CSARDPGGTRTDTQYF. V and J are TRBV20-1 and TRBJ2-3; TCRdb returns TRBD1, unconfirmable since there is no DNA. Germline lookup yields CDR1 DFQATT and CDR2 SNEGSKA (reference sequence). The CDR3 has 16 amino acids.